This is a list of T cell receptor beta chains from one sample in a study of CD8+CD57+ T cells in acquired aplastic anemia. TCRdb re-called the reads through MiXCR, storing one row per CDR3 protein. The table records roughly 170,000 distinct CDR3 sequences, roughly 50% of them present only once. Sequenced: sorted CD4+, CD8+, or CD8+CD57+ T cells (not recorded which) from PBMCs. The receptors were gathered from a human donor with aplastic anemia. CDR3s include the opening cysteine and the closing phenylalanine or tryptophan. Each record gives: clone size, V gene, CDR3 length, D gene, J gene, CDR3 protein, CDR3 DNA. A D gene is named only where the DNA matches it firmly. The size of a clone is reported for some rows only, either as once, few or many, or as a class for expanded clones.

-	TRBV7-3	13	-	TRBJ1-2	CASSPGADIGYTF	TGTGCCAGCAGCCCAGGGGCAGATATCGGCTACACCTTC
few	TRBV25-1	21	TRBD2	TRBJ2-7	CASWGLGRLGLAGAFSYEQYF	TGTGCCAGCTGGGGGTTGGGCCGCCTGGGACTAGCGGGGGCCTTCTCCTACGAGCAGTACTTC
few	TRBV5-6	16	-	TRBJ2-2	CASSLVWDAGAGELFF	TGTGCCAGCAGCTTGGTGTGGGACGCCGGGGCCGGGGAGCTGTTTTTT
few	TRBV7-9	13	TRBD1	TRBJ2-5	CASSTQGPETQYF	TGTGCCAGCAGCACACAGGGGCCTGAGACCCAGTACTTC
few	TRBV7-9	14	-	TRBJ2-7	CASSGPGVGYEQYF	TGTGCCAGCAGCGGACCAGGGGTAGGCTACGAGCAGTACTTC
-	TRBV7-6	16	TRBD2	TRBJ2-7	CASSYGTSGASYEQYF	TGTGCCAGCAGCTACGGGACTAGCGGGGCCTCCTACGAGCAGTACTTC
-	TRBV15	16	TRBD2	TRBJ2-3	CATSRVGLGLTDTQYF	TGTGCCACCAGCAGAGTAGGACTAGGGCTCACAGATACGCAGTATTTT
many	TRBV5-1	15	TRBD1	TRBJ2-3	CASSIDRGLTDTQYF	TGCGCCAGCAGTATCGACAGGGGGCTCACAGATACGCAGTATTTT
-	TRBV10-3	13	TRBD1	TRBJ1-2	CAISGNRGLGYTF	TGTGCCATCAGTGGTAACAGGGGGCTTGGCTACACCTTC
many	TRBV2	15	-	TRBJ2-6	CASSPEGSGANVLTF	TGTGCCAGCAGTCCGGAGGGCTCTGGGGCCAACGTCCTGACTTTC
-	TRBV29-1	13	-	TRBJ2-6	CSVREAGANVLTF	TGCAGCGTTAGGGAGGCTGGGGCCAACGTCCTGACTTTC
-	TRBV7-9	13	-	TRBJ2-1	CASSFPSDEGQFF	TGTGCCAGCAGCTTCCCTAGTGACGAAGGGCAGTTCTTC
few	TRBV7-9	11	-	TRBJ1-1	CASSTYTEAFF	TGTGCCAGCAGCACCTACACTGAAGCTTTCTTT
many	TRBV19	15	TRBD1	TRBJ2-2	CASSLTGARTGELFF	TGTGCCAGTAGTCTGACAGGGGCCCGCACCGGGGAGCTGTTTTTT
many	TRBV5-4	15	-	TRBJ1-2	CASSLAGQGSYGYTF	TGTGCCAGCAGCTTGGCGGGGCAGGGAAGCTATGGCTACACCTTC
few	TRBV7-9	13	-	TRBJ1-6	CASSLGRGSPLHF	TGTGCCAGCAGCTTAGGCAGGGGTTCACCCCTCCACTTT
-	TRBV6-1	12	-	TRBJ2-1	CAGRAGTNEQFF	TGTGCCGGTAGGGCAGGGACTAATGAGCAGTTCTTC
-	TRBV2	14	-	TRBJ1-6	CASSPETGNSPLHF	TGTGCCAGCAGTCCTGAGACGGGGAATTCACCCCTCCACTTT
-	TRBV5-1	16	TRBD1	TRBJ2-3	CASSKAIGQAPDTQYF	TGCGCCAGCAGCAAGGCCATAGGACAGGCGCCAGACACGCAGTATTTT
many	TRBV6-1	13	-	TRBJ1-5	CASREGGSQPQHF	TGTGCCAGCAGGGAAGGGGGAAGTCAGCCCCAGCATTTT
-	TRBV3-1	15	-	TRBJ2-5	CASSWRGPSGEAQYF	TGTGCCAGCAGCTGGAGGGGGCCTAGCGGAGAGGCCCAGTACTTC
-	TRBV5-5	15	-	TRBJ1-6	CASSLGGDTSSPLHF	TGTGCCAGCAGCTTGGGCGGGGACACCAGCTCACCCCTCCACTTT
-	TRBV19	14	-	TRBJ1-4	CASSIEAGREKLFF	TGTGCCAGTAGTATAGAAGCCGGTAGGGAAAAACTGTTTTTT
-	TRBV10-3	15	-	TRBJ1-2	CASSPGTVRTGGYTF	TGTGCCAGCTCGCCAGGGACGGTGAGAACTGGTGGCTACACCTTC
many	TRBV7-8	15	TRBD1	TRBJ2-1	CAIGGRTGNYNEQFF	TGTGCCATCGGAGGACGGACAGGCAACTACAATGAGCAGTTCTTC
-	TRBV2	18	TRBD2	TRBJ2-3	CASSEPEMTSGGSLVQYF	TGTGCCAGCAGTGAACCGGAGATGACTAGCGGGGGCTCGCTGGTGCAGTATTTT
-	TRBV2	13	-	TRBJ1-5	CASKEEGGQPQHF	TGTGCCAGCAAAGAAGAGGGGGGTCAGCCCCAGCATTTT
-	TRBV7-3	15	TRBD1	TRBJ2-7	CASSLSGQGSYEQYF	TGTGCCAGCAGCTTATCGGGACAGGGGTCCTACGAGCAGTACTTC
many	TRBV20-1	13	-	TRBJ2-1	CSVIKGGYNEQFF	TGCAGTGTGATTAAGGGGGGCTACAATGAGCAGTTCTTC
many	TRBV10-2	13	-	TRBJ1-3	CASSVTSGNTIYF	TGCGCCAGCAGCGTGACATCTGGAAACACCATATATTTT
-	TRBV24-1	12	TRBD1	TRBJ1-6	CATQDRVGPLHF	TGTGCCACCCAGGACAGGGTCGGACCCCTCCACTTT
-	TRBV2	15	TRBD1	TRBJ1-5	CASSSSGTGYQPQHF	TGTGCCAGCAGCAGCTCCGGGACAGGGTATCAGCCCCAGCATTTT
many	TRBV11-3	16	TRBD1	TRBJ2-2	CASSLGQGNGIGELFF	TGTGCCAGCAGCTTGGGACAGGGGAACGGCATCGGGGAGCTGTTTTTT
-	TRBV24-1	15	-	TRBJ2-6	CATSAESSGANVLTF	TGTGCCACCAGTGCTGAGAGCTCTGGGGCCAACGTCCTGACTTTC
-	TRBV7-2	15	-	TRBJ2-7	CASSSRWAHPDEQYF	TGTGCCAGCAGCTCCCGCTGGGCCCACCCCGACGAGCAGTACTTC